This T cell receptor (beta chain) was profiled in a study of human T cells and chemical hapten exposure. Study-wide context: Per-sample TCR yields varied mainly from small pooled library volume differences.

The sample holds many counts of this clonotype. Its specificity is unknown. Individual cDNA molecules (in the library) carried attached unique molecular identifiers. As originally analysed: Counts of TCRs in each sample centred on a median of about 96,000 and extended from roughly 25,000 to 750,000. TCRdb passed the RACE reads through MiXCR, listing each CDR3 protein once. These V and J calls are TCRdb output, not the study's own analysis. The sample lists 30,000 to 35,000 distinct CDR3 sequences; around 5% were seen once. Noted time point: healthy volunteer bleed at 6 weeks. Unfractionated whole blood yielded the extracted total RNA. Study results and limitations: Counts of TCRs above 1 in 1000 frequency stayed unchanged with DPC sensitization.

This CDR3 spans 15 amino acids. J lost 4 bases, V lost 3 bases, and 8 bases had no gene match. The germline V gene has CDR1 SGHTA and CDR2 FQGNSA. This chain uses TRBV7-2 with TRBJ1-1; 7 positions agree with TRBD1. The sequence came from a human donor in good health. Some clones in this sample may be carry-over from other donors' samples. The material sequenced was whole blood. CDR3 in DNA: TGTGCCAGCAGCTTGGTCGAGGGGGCGGGCACTGAAGCTTTCTTT. Its translation is CASSLVEGAGTEAFF.